This T cell receptor (beta chain) is drawn from a study of blood T cell repertoires in COVID-19. Whole-study context: The cDNA or gDNA used as material had been derived from T cells, B-cell-depleted T cells, or PBMCs.

V lost 1 base to trimming and J lost 2 bases; unmatched junction nucleotides: 4. CDR1 and CDR2 from the germline V gene are LNHDA and SQIVND (reference sequence). The CDR3 has 15 residues. The data were produced by immunoSEQ multiplex PCR, yet TCRdb's version contains in-frame clones alone and is incomplete. This table has 200,000 to 300,000 clones, 84% appearing once. Material: peripheral blood. J is TRBJ2-7 and V is TRBV19, with TRBD1 identical over 8 bases. This clonotype originated in a man aged 50 to 60 with acute or convalescent COVID-19. The CDR3 here is CASSIGQGWTYEQYF. Here the CDR3 DNA reads TGTGCCAGTAGTATAGGACAGGGGTGGACCTACGAGCAGTACTTC.